This TCR beta chain was obtained from a study of early T cells in non-severe SARS-CoV-2 infection. Study-wide background: Chains were not paired, and sequencing was done on bulk RNA from unsorted whole blood.

Molecules of cDNA were individually given unique molecular identifiers that were attached to them. MiXCR, run by TCRdb on the 5' RACE reads, gives a single entry per CDR3 protein. The table has about 26,000 distinct CDR3 sequences, about 4% seen once. Overall study findings and caveats: Using VDJdb, the matching emphasized anti-spike CD8 responses while missing private and CD4 specificities.

The CDR3 contains 14 residues. Germline loops: CDR1 ENHRY, CDR2 SYGVKD. Losses at the gene ends were 7 bases for V and 9 bases for J; bases not matched to a gene: 6. Details on this clonotype: The antigen remains undetermined.

Sequences were obtained from whole blood. The chain has TRBV10-3 and TRBJ2-1, with 13 bases aligning to TRBD2. The sequence derives from an adult who was a healthcare worker with PCR-confirmed SARS-CoV-2 infection or an uninfected control (not recorded which). The CDR3 bases are TGTGCCATCACCCCGGGACTAGCGGGAAGTGAGCAGTTCTTC. The encoded protein is CAITPGLAGSEQFF.